The 19 T cell receptor beta chains in this list originate from one sample, sequenced in a study of radiotherapy plus CTLA-4 blockade in lung cancer. TCRdb's copy holds only in-frame clones and misses some; the assay was immunoSEQ multiplex PCR. The table lists more than 50,000 clones, around 77% of them singletons, with 2.5% to 3.5% in the top ten. The sample was peripheral blood, taken from a patient treated with radiotherapy plus ipilimumab. Every receptor here comes from a human donor with non-small cell lung cancer who had a complete response to radiotherapy plus ipilimumab.

V is TRBV15 and J is TRBJ2-7; D is unresolved. Looked up from germline, CDR1 is LNHNV and CDR2 is YYDKDF (reference sequence). The CDR3 extends over 17 amino acids. Trimming stripped 0 bases from V and 4 bases from J, with 19 bases between. CDR3 residues: CATSRDLNGPQKYEQYF. DNA for the CDR3: TGTGCCACCAGCAGAGATCTCAATGGGCCGCAGAAATACGAGCAGTACTTC.

The chain has TRBV29-1 and TRBJ2-1, with TRBD2 matching over 12 bases. The CDR3 length is 15 residues. From germline, CDR1 is SQVTM and CDR2 ANQGSEA. V lost 1 base to trimming and J lost 8 bases; unmatched junction nucleotides: 6. This chain's CDR3 is CSVEGTSGTRYEQFF. The DNA for the CDR3 is TGCAGCGTTGAAGGGACTAGCGGGACTCGGTATGAGCAGTTCTTC.

This clone was observed once. The chain combines TRBV6-1 with TRBJ2-7, with D perhaps matching TRBD1 (5 bases). This CDR3 comprises 16 residues. V lost 2 bases to trimming and J lost 0 bases, with 14 bases between them. Germline V lookup: CDR1 MNHNS, CDR2 SASEGT. This chain's CDR3 is CASSEISQGLSYEQYF. In DNA form, the CDR3 reads TGTGCCAGCAGTGAAATCTCGCAGGGTCTCTCCTACGAGCAGTACTTC.

V gene TRBV4-2 combines with J gene TRBJ2-7; TRBD2 matches at 7 bases. The CDR3 has 16 amino acids. Unmatched junction bases numbered 8, after V lost 0 bases and J lost 3 bases. Per the germline V gene, CDR1 is LGHNA and CDR2 is YNFKEQ. CDR3 sequence (DNA): TGTGCCAGCAGCCAAGATTGGCGGGAGCAATACTACGAGCAGTACTTC. Encoded protein: CASSQDWREQYYEQYF.

The gene calls are TRBV9 and TRBJ2-2; 7 bases fit TRBD2. CDR1 SGDLS and CDR2 YYNGEE come from the germline V gene. The CDR3 extends over 15 amino acids. The V segment lost 1 base and the J segment 4 bases; nucleotides outside the gene matches: 4. CDR3 sequence: CASSVSGKGTGELFF. The DNA of the CDR3 is TGTGCCAGCAGCGTAAGCGGGAAAGGCACCGGGGAGCTGTTTTTT.

This chain links TRBV9 with TRBJ2-7, with a tentative D call TRBD2 (6 bases). Trimming cost V 2 bases and J 2 bases, with 14 bases left between them. The CDR3 is made up of 15 amino acids. Germline CDR1 SGDLS, CDR2 YYNGEE. CDR3 coding DNA: TGTGCCAGCAGCGTTGGGAGCGGGTCCACCTACGAGCAGTACTTC. It specifies CASSVGSGSTYEQYF. The full variable domain, completed using reference TRBV9 and TRBJ2-7, is DSGVTQTPKHLITATGQRVTLRCSPRSGDLSVYWYQQSLDQGLQFLIQYYNGEERAKGNILERFSAQQFPDLHSELNLSSLELGDSALYFCASSVGSGSTYEQYFGPGTRLTVT.

V gene TRBV7-9 combines with J gene TRBJ1-2, with TRBD1 matching 8 bases. The CDR3 totals 14 residues. The germline V gene encodes CDR1 SEHNR and CDR2 FQNEAQ (reference sequence). V trimming: 4 bases; J trimming: 2 bases; junction bases outside the gene matches: 3. This CDR3 reads CASSSTGGNYGYTF. The CDR3 region has the DNA TGTGCCAGCAGCTCAACAGGGGGGAACTATGGCTACACCTTC.

CDR3 nucleotides: TGTGCCAGCAGCTTAGTCAGTCAGGGTAATCAGCCCCAGCATTTT. This codes for CASSLVSQGNQPQHF. The chain employs TRBV7-2 and TRBJ1-5; maybe TRBD1 (5 bases). The germline V and J ends were trimmed by 1 base and 4 bases, with 11 bases remaining between them. Germline V CDR1 and CDR2: SGHTA, FQGNSA. CDR3 length: 15 residues.

The chain links TRBV7-3 to TRBJ2-3; 10 bases align to TRBD2. V was clipped by 1 base and J by 0 bases; unmatched bases: 10. This CDR3 contains 19 residues. Germline values: CDR1 SGHTA, CDR2 FQGTGA. The CDR3 loop is CASSLRSLAGASSTDTQYF. The DNA for the CDR3 is TGTGCCAGCAGCTTAAGATCCCTAGCGGGAGCTTCTAGCACAGATACGCAGTATTTT.

The V gene is TRBV5-1, the J gene TRBJ1-4; D is unclear. Germline CDR1 is SGHRS and CDR2 is YFSETQ. The CDR3 runs 16 residues. Between the trimmed V and J ends, which lost 0 bases and 0 bases, there was a span of 9 bases. CDR3 DNA: TGCGCCAGCAGCTTGGACAGATCCTCAACTAATGAAAAACTGTTTTTT. It yields the protein CASSLDRSSTNEKLFF.

The genes are TRBV6-1 and TRBJ1-5; D remains unclear. The CDR3 sequence is 13 residues long. Trimming cost V 2 bases and J 5 bases, with 7 bases left between them. CDR1 is MNHNS and CDR2 is SASEGT in the germline V gene. CDR3 protein: CASSEMQDQPQHF. The CDR3, as DNA: TGTGCCAGCAGTGAAATGCAGGATCAGCCCCAGCATTTT.

The J gene is TRBJ1-3, the V gene TRBV6-6, with TRBD1 matching over 7 bases. The trim removed 6 bases at V and 0 bases at J, leaving 5 bases unmatched. CDR3 size: 15 residues. Per the germline V gene, CDR1 is MNHNY and CDR2 is SVGAGI (reference sequence). CDR3 sequence reads: CASSLGQTSGNTIYF. The CDR3 DNA sequence: TGTGCCAGCAGCCTGGGACAGACCTCTGGAAACACCATATATTTT.

The chain couples TRBV19 to TRBJ2-1; TRBD2 agrees at 8 bases. Per germline, CDR1 LNHDA and CDR2 SQIVND (reference sequence). The CDR3 runs to 16 residues. V lost 5 bases and J lost 5; bases outside the gene matches: 11. The CDR3 DNA follows: TGTGCCAGTAGTGCAAAGAGCGGGAGCGTTCACAATGAGCAGTTCTTC. Protein sequence: CASSAKSGSVHNEQFF.

This chain joins TRBV7-9 and TRBJ2-5; 12 bases are shared with TRBD2. The germline V gene encodes CDR1 SEHNR and CDR2 FQNEAQ (reference sequence). The CDR3 runs 18 residues. The V and J ends lost 4 bases and 1 base, in that order; junction bases with no gene match: 10. CDR3 DNA sequence: TGTGCCAGCAGCTCGGGACTAGCGGGTATGATAGGCCAAGAGACCCAGTACTTC. This gives the protein CASSSGLAGMIGQETQYF.

V and J are TRBV5-1 and TRBJ2-3; D may be TRBD2 (6 bases). The CDR3 is 16 residues long. V shed 3 bases and J shed 4 bases, with 18 bases lying between them. Germline CDR1 SGHRS, CDR2 YFSETQ. The CDR3 coding sequence is TGCGCCAGCAGCTGGAGGGCAGGGAGGACGGCAGATACGCAGTATTTT. Translation: CASSWRAGRTADTQYF.

The V call is TRBV18, the J call TRBJ2-7; 9 bases agree with TRBD1. This CDR3 is built from 17 residues. Trimming cost V 6 bases and J 3 bases; bases outside gene matches: 15. Germline V gene data show CDR1 as KGHSH and CDR2 as LQKENI. The CDR3 reads CASSPGRTGTGNYEQYF. In DNA, the CDR3 is TGTGCCAGCTCCCCCGGCCGGACCGGGACAGGGAACTACGAGCAGTACTTC.

The rearrangement uses TRBV7-8 and TRBJ1-6; TRBD1 is a possible D gene (6 bases). There are 16 residues in the CDR3. CDR1 and CDR2 (germline): SGHVS, FQNEAQ. The V and J ends lost 1 base and 10 bases respectively, with 17 bases between them. The CDR3 reads CASSLGSGVDHSPLHF. The CDR3 DNA reads as TGTGCCAGCAGCTTAGGGTCAGGGGTCGACCACTCACCCCTCCACTTT.

The rearrangement uses TRBV6-1 and TRBJ1-3, with a tentative D call TRBD1 (6 bases). Trimming took 0 bases from V and 7 from J, leaving 16 bases between them. The CDR3 spans 16 residues. Germline CDR1 is MNHNS and CDR2 is SASEGT. CDR3 protein: CASSEARDTRRNTIYF. CDR3 coding DNA: TGTGCCAGCAGTGAAGCTCGGGACACTCGTCGGAACACCATATATTTT.

CDR3 residues: CASSHISLSTGGSTYGYTF. The CDR3 DNA reads TGTGCCAGCAGTCATATATCCCTGTCGACAGGGGGCTCGACTTATGGCTACACCTTC. This chain uses TRBV27 with TRBJ1-2; TRBD1 matches 10 bases. Germline lookup yields CDR1 MNHEY and CDR2 SMNVEV (reference sequence). The J segment lost 5 bases and the V segment lost 5 bases, leaving 20 bases of the junction unmatched. This CDR3 comprises 19 residues.